This TCR beta chain was captured by sequencing in a study of blood T cell repertoires in COVID-19. Turning to the study itself: There were acute and convalescent COVID-19 samples, and they came from the United States, Italy and Spain. PBMCs, B-cell-depleted T cells, or T cells provided the cDNA or gDNA that made up the material.

Authors' processing steps: Amplification with reference gene primers provided the estimates of nucleated cell counts. Method: immunoSEQ multiplex PCR; TCRdb's copy keeps in-frame clones and lacks some. V and J calls and clone size are copied from that table; D and trimming were computed from the DNA. This table holds fewer than 350,000 clones, around 89% found once. Germline lookup yields CDR1 SNHLY and CDR2 FYNNEI. V lost 4 bases to trimming and J lost 5 bases; unmatched junction nucleotides: 8. The CDR3 runs to 15 residues. What was sequenced was peripheral blood. The V gene is TRBV2, the J gene TRBJ1-1; TRBD1 matches at 9 bases. This receptor was taken from a man between 35 and 55 years old with acute or convalescent COVID-19. The CDR3 bases are TGTGCCAGCAGTGGGGGACAGGGAGCGTGGACTGAAGCTTTCTTT. Protein sequence: CASSGGQGAWTEAFF.